This T cell receptor (beta chain) originates from a study of T cell changes during pregnancy in multiple sclerosis (dated by TCRdb to between 2018 and 2021). With regard to the full study: The study looked at changes in the T cell repertoire across pregnancy in women with multiple sclerosis.

The receptor library was made with the immunoSEQ multiplex PCR assay. TCRdb mirrors the immuneACCESS table, restricted to in-frame sequences. Some clones are absent from its copies; in checked studies, under half trace to an unresolved V gene, and the reason for the others is unknown. This sample has under 110,000 clones in its table, and around 93% of those were observed once. Of the sample, around 1.5% is held by the ten largest clones. A word on this clone: What this receptor recognizes is not known. Base-call qualities are not available, and no considerably larger clone is one nucleotide away.

Deletion took 5 bases off V and 8 bases off J, with a span of 18 bases between the germline ends. The CDR3 measures 15 amino acids from cysteine to phenylalanine. Left in the record is the CDR3 DNA by itself, 45 bases read in frame from the first base. CDR1 and CDR2 are read off the germline V gene as SNHLY and FYNNEI. Recombination linked TRBV2 to TRBJ1-4; possibly the D gene is TRBD1, per 5 matching bases. This sequence originates from a female donor with multiple sclerosis, enrolled in a pregnancy study. The sample here was peripheral blood, taken after pregnancy. The DNA reads TGTGCCAGCAGTAAACTTCAGGGATCTGAAGAAAAACTGTTTTTT. This yields the protein CASSKLQGSEEKLFF.